Below, 8 T cell receptor beta chains from the same sample are listed, as sequenced in a study of T cell repertoires in cytomegalovirus infection. TCRdb itself ran the reads through MiXCR, one entry per CDR3 protein. This table holds approximately 910,000 distinct CDR3 sequences, more than 25% found once. Their specific antigens are unknown. The sample was cultured CD8+ T cells from PBMCs, taken from culture after CMV antigen stimulation. These receptors came from a human donor in good health (CMV status not recorded). Some clones in this sample may be carry-over from other donors' samples.

The chain recombines TRBV7-6 with TRBJ2-2; D perhaps matches TRBD1 (6 bases). The V and J ends lost 5 bases and 0 bases respectively, with 31 bases between them. Germline V gene data show CDR1 as SGHVS and CDR2 as FNYEAQ. CDR3 size: 22 residues. The CDR3 bases are TGTGCCAGCAGCCGACCAAAGAGGACAGACCGGGGACCTGGCGCGAACACCGGGGAGCTGTTTTTT. Translating it yields CASSRPKRTDRGPGANTGELFF.

This clonotype was counted between two and nine times. This chain joins TRBV28 and TRBJ2-3; weak D call: TRBD1 (5 bases). The germline V gene encodes CDR1 MDHEN and CDR2 SYDVKM. V was clipped by 1 base and J by 0 bases, with 23 bases between them. This CDR3 has 20 residues. CDR3 DNA sequence: TGTGCCAGCAGTTTATTTCAGTTGGGGCCCGACACCTCTAGCACAGATACGCAGTATTTT. Translated, it gives CASSLFQLGPDTSSTDTQYF. The complete variable domain, with remaining parts taken from reference TRBV28 and TRBJ2-3, reads DVKVTQSSRYLVKRTGEKVFLECVQDMDHENMFWYRQDPGLGLRLIYFSYDVKMKEKGDIPEGYSVSREKKERFSLILESASTNQTSMYLCASSLFQLGPDTSSTDTQYFGPGTRLTVL.

V is TRBV27 and J is TRBJ1-5, with 8 bases identical to TRBD1. Trimming at V came to 6 bases and at J to 5 bases, leaving 6 bases not matched to a gene. This CDR3 has 14 amino acids. The germline gives CDR1 MNHEY, CDR2 SMNVEV (reference sequence). The CDR3 nucleotides read TGTGCCAGCAGCCACAGGGGGTGGCATCAGCCCCAGCATTTT. Translation gives CASSHRGWHQPQHF.

The chain has TRBV7-9 and TRBJ2-7; 12 bases map to TRBD1. This CDR3 spans 16 amino acids. CDR1 is SEHNR, CDR2 FQNEAQ, per germline (reference sequence). Trimming cost V 4 bases and J 6 bases; bases outside gene matches: 10. The CDR3 sequence is CASSCRMGQGAAEQYV. As DNA, the CDR3 is TGTGCCAGCAGCTGCCGGATGGGACAGGGGGCAGCCGAGCAGTACGTC.

This clonotype was detected only a few times. This chain links TRBV7-3 with TRBJ2-1; tentatively, D is TRBD2 (5 bases). CDR1 and CDR2 (germline): SGHTA, FQGTGA. Trimming cost V 3 bases and J 4 bases, with 7 bases left between them. This CDR3 contains 13 residues. The CDR3 protein is CASSFGLYNEQFF. The CDR3 DNA is TGTGCCAGCAGCTTCGGACTTTACAATGAGCAGTTCTTC.

This clonotype was seen a handful of times. This chain joins TRBV7-9 and TRBJ1-1; no reliable D call. The germline V and J ends were trimmed by 1 base and 7 bases, with 7 bases remaining between them. Germline loops: CDR1 SEHNR, CDR2 FQNEAQ (reference sequence). The CDR3 loop spans 12 amino acids. CDR3 nucleotides: TGTGCCAGCAGCTTAGGCCGTATTGAAGCTTTCTTT. Its translation is CASSLGRIEAFF.

The chain couples TRBV4-3 to TRBJ2-3; TRBD1 agrees at 10 bases. Trimming took 4 bases from V and 4 from J; bases not matched to a gene: 11. Germline CDR1 LGHNA, CDR2 YSLEER. The CDR3 spans 17 residues. The CDR3, as DNA: TGCGCCAGCAGCCCGTATACCGCCGGGACAGGGGCAGATACGCAGTATTTT. Translated, it gives CASSPYTAGTGADTQYF.

The V gene is TRBV5-1, the J gene TRBJ2-1, with 9 bases identical to TRBD2. The CDR3 sequence is 15 residues long. The germline gives CDR1 SGHRS, CDR2 YFSETQ. J was trimmed by 8 bases and V by 4 bases; bases with no gene match: 10. Here the CDR3 DNA reads TGCGCCAGCAGCCCCTGGACTAGCGAGAGCGATGAGCAGTTCTTC. It codes for CASSPWTSESDEQFF. Combining the CDR3 with reference TRBV5-1 and TRBJ2-1 gives the whole variable domain KAGVTQTPRYLIKTRGQQVTLSCSPISGHRSVSWYQQTPGQGLQFLFEYFSETQRNKGNFPGRFSGRQFSNSRSEMNVSTLELGDSALYLCASSPWTSESDEQFFGPGTRLTVL.